This paragraph reports one T cell receptor beta chain. What it binds is unknown. This sample is part of a study of T cells in Graves' hyperthyroidism and ophthalmopathy. Study-wide points: Onset of ophthalmopathy came a median around 6.2 months after the model predicted it.

The V gene end was trimmed by 0 bases and the J gene end by 5 bases; junction bases not matched to a gene: 0. The CDR3 is 16 residues long. Germline CDR1 reads MNHEY; CDR2 reads SVGEGT. Amplification of TCR beta CDR3 regions was performed using RNA transcripts as template. The TCR CDR3 was amplified in a first-round RT-PCR using the HTBI primer set. Using its own MiXCR run on the multiplex PCR reads, TCRdb lists one record per CDR3 protein. The sample records about 640,000 distinct CDR3 sequences, less than 25% being singletons. This TCR derives from a man in his thirties or forties with Graves' ophthalmopathy. The sequencing sample was made of blood. This rearrangement joins TRBV6-2 or TRBV6-3 to TRBJ2-2; 13 bases are shared with TRBD2. The CDR3 sequence: CASSYSTSGGTGELFF. In DNA form, the CDR3 reads TGTGCCAGCAGTTACTCGACTAGCGGGGGGACCGGGGAGCTGTTTTTT.